This T cell receptor (beta chain) was profiled in a study of technical replicates of blood from a handful of donors. Some clones are missing from TCRdb's copy, which holds only in-frame ones; the method was immunoSEQ multiplex PCR. The data hold 65,000 to 90,000 clones, with 91% observed a single time. This clonotype was sampled from a human donor in good health. Sequencing used T cells isolated from PBMCs.

CDR3 sequence (DNA): TGCGCCAGCAGGGGAGGCAACGCGAACACCGGGGAGCTGTTTTTT. Its protein product is CASRGGNANTGELFF. This sequence joins TRBV5-1 and TRBJ2-2, with D perhaps TRBD2 (6 bases). V was cut by 5 bases and J by 0 bases, with 11 bases left in between. Germline CDR1 and CDR2: SGHRS and YFSETQ. The length of the CDR3 is 15 residues.